The present T cell receptor beta chain was sequenced within a study of blood T cell repertoires in COVID-19. Some clones are missing from TCRdb's copy, which holds only in-frame ones; the method was immunoSEQ multiplex PCR. The data show about 140,000 clones, over 80% seen once. This CDR3 contains 15 residues. Germline loops: CDR1 KGHSH, CDR2 LQKENI. V shed 2 bases and J 2 bases; nucleotides not matched to a gene: 3. Sequenced input: PBMCs or T cells enriched from blood (not recorded which). The chain combines TRBV18 with TRBJ2-7, with TRBD1 matching 10 bases. The clonotype comes from a man aged 60 to 69 who had recovered from COVID-19. The CDR3 sequence is CASSPIGQGAYEQYF. The CDR3 region has the DNA TGTGCCAGCTCACCAATCGGACAGGGGGCCTACGAGCAGTACTTC.